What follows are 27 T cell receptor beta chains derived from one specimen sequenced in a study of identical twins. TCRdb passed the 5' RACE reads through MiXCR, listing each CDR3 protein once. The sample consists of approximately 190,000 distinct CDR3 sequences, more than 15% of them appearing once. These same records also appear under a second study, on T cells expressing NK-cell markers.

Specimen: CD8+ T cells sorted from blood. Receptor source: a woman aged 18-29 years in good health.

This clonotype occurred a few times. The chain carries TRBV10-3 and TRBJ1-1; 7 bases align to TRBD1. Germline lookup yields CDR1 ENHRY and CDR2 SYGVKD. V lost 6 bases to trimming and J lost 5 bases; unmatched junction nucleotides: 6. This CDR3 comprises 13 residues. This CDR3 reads CAISLTGLTEAFF. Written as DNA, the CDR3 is TGTGCCATCAGCTTGACAGGGCTTACTGAAGCTTTCTTT.

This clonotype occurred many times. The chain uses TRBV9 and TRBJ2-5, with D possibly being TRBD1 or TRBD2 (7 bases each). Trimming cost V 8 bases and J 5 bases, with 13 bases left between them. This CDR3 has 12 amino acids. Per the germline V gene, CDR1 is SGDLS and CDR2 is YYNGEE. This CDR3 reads CASTGEGETQYF. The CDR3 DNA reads TGTGCCAGTACAGGGGAGGGCGAGACCCAGTACTTC.

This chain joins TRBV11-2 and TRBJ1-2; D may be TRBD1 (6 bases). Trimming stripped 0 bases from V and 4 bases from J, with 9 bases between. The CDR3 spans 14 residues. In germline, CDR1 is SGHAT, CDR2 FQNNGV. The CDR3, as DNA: TGTGCCAGCAGCTTAGAGGTGACAGGCTATGGCTACACCTTC. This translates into CASSLEVTGYGYTF.

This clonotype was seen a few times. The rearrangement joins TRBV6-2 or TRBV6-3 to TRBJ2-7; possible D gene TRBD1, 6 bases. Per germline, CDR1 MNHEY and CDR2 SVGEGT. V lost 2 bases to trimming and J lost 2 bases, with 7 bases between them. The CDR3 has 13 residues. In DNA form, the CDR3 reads TGTGCCAGCAGTTACGGACAGCCCTACGAGCAGTACTTC. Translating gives CASSYGQPYEQYF.

This chain's CDR3 is CSVATSGVSSYEQYF. The CDR3 DNA follows: TGCAGCGTTGCTACTAGCGGGGTGAGCTCCTACGAGCAGTACTTC. The chain links TRBV29-1 to TRBJ2-7; 10 positions agree with TRBD2. The ends lost 4 bases at V and 0 bases at J; junction bases unmatched: 6. Per germline, CDR1 SQVTM and CDR2 ANQGSEA. The CDR3 runs 15 residues.

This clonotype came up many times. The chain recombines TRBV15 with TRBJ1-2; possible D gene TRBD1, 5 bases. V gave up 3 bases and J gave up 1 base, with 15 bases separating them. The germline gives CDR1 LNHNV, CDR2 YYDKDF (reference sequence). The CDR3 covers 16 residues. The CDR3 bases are TGTGCCACCAGCAGGGGACGGTCCTCCTTTAACTATGGCTACACCTTC. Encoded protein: CATSRGRSSFNYGYTF.

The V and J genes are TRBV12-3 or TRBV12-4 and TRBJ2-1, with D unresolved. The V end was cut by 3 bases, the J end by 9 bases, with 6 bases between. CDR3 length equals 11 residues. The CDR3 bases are TGTGCCAGCAGTTTCGAATCTGAGCAGTTCTTC. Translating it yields CASSFESEQFF.

The CDR3 DNA is TGTGCCACCAGCACCACCACTACCGGGACACCAACATACGAGCAGTACTTC. This gives the protein CATSTTTTGTPTYEQYF. The chain employs TRBV15 and TRBJ2-7, with D possibly being TRBD1 (6 bases). With 4 bases removed from V and 4 bases from J, the gap between germline ends came to 23 bases. This CDR3 region has 17 residues. Looked up from germline, CDR1 is LNHNV and CDR2 is YYDKDF (reference sequence).

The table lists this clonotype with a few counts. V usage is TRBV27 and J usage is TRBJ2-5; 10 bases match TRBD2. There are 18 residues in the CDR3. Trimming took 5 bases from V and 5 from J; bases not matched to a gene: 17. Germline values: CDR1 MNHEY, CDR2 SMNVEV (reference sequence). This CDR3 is CASSLIAGGLPFWETQYF. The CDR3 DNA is TGTGCCAGCAGTCTAATAGCGGGAGGACTTCCCTTCTGGGAGACCCAGTACTTC.

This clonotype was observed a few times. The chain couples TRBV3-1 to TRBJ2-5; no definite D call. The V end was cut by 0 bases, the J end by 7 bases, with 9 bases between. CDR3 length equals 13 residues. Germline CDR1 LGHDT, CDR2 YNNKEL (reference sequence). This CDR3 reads CASSQDWDWTQYF. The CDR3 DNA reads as TGTGCCAGCAGCCAAGATTGGGATTGGACCCAGTACTTC.

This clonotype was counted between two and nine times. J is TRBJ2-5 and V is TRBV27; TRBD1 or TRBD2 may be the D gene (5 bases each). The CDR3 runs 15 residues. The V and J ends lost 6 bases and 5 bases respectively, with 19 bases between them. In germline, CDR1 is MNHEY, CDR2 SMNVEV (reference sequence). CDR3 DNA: TGTGCCAGCAGCCCCCGGGACCGGCTCGGTGAGACCCAGTACTTC. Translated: CASSPRDRLGETQYF.

The chain's CDR3 is CASSLVGQGYADTQYF. DNA for the CDR3: TGTGCCAGCAGCTTAGTTGGGCAGGGGTACGCAGATACGCAGTATTTT. This chain links TRBV7-9 with TRBJ2-3, with D possibly being TRBD1 (6 bases). The germline V and J ends were trimmed by 1 base and 4 bases, with 15 bases remaining between them. The CDR3 contains 16 residues. Germline-derived CDR1 and CDR2 are SEHNR and FQNEAQ (reference sequence).

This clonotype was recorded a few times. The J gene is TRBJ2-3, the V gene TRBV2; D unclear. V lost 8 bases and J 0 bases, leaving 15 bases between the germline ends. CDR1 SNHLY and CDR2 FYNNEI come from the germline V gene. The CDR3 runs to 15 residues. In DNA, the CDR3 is TGTGCCAGCGTTTCCGGGCGGCTGAGCACAGATACGCAGTATTTT. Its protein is CASVSGRLSTDTQYF.

Here the CDR3 DNA reads TGTGCCAGCAGCCAAGAAGGGGAAACTACCTACAATGAGCAGTTCTTC. This codes for CASSQEGETTYNEQFF. The chain combines TRBV3-1 with TRBJ2-1; tentative D call: TRBD1 (5 bases). The CDR3 sequence is 16 residues long. Trimming took off 0 bases at V and 2 bases at J, with 11 bases between the two ends. Germline CDR1 is LGHDT and CDR2 is YNNKEL (reference sequence).

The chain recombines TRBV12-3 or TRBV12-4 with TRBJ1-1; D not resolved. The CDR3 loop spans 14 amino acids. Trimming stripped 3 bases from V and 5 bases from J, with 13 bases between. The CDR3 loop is CASSLRGGNTEAFF. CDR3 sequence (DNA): TGTGCCAGCAGTTTGCGGGGAGGGAATACTGAAGCTTTCTTT.

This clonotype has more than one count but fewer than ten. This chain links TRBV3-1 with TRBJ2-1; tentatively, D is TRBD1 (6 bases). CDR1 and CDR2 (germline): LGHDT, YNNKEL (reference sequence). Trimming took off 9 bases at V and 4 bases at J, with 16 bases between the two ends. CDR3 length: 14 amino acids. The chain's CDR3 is CASSPGTFYNEQFF. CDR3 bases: TGTGCCAGTTCCCCGGGGACATTTTACAATGAGCAGTTCTTC.

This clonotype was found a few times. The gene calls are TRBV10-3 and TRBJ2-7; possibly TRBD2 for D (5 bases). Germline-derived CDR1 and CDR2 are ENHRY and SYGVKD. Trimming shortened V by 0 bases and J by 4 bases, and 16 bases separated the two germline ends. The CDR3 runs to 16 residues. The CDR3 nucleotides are TGTGCCATCAGTGAGTCACAAGCGGACGGATTGTACGAGCAGTACTTC. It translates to CAISESQADGLYEQYF.

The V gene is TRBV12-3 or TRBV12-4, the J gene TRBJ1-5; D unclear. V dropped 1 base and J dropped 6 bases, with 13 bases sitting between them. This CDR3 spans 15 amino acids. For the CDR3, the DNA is TGTGCCAGCAGTTTAGGGGTTGGAGGAACTCAGCCCCAGCATTTT. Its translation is CASSLGVGGTQPQHF.

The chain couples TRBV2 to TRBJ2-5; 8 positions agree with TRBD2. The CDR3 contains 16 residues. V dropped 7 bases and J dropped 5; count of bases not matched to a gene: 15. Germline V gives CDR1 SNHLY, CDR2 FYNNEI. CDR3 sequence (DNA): TGTGCCAGCACCGAAGGAAGCGGGGGCCTCCCCGAGACCCAGTACTTC. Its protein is CASTEGSGGLPETQYF.

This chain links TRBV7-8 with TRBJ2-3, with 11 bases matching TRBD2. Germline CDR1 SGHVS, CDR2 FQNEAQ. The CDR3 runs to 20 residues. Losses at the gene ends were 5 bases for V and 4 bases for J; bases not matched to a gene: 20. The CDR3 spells CASSPPKEGYSGGGADTQYF. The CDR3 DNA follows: TGTGCCAGCAGCCCGCCAAAGGAGGGTTATAGCGGGGGGGGGGCAGATACGCAGTATTTT.

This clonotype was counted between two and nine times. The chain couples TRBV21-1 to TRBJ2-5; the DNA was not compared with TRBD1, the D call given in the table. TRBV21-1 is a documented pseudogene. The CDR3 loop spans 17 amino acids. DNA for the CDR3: TGTGCCAGCAGCAAAATGCCCGGACAGGACTACCAAGAGACCCAGTACTTC. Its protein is CASSKMPGQDYQETQYF.

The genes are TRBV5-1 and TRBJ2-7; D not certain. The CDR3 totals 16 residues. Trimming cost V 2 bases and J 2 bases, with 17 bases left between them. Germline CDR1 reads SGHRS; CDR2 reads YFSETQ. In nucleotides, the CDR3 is TGCGCCAGCAGCTTCGATCTAATTACGAACCCCTACGAGCAGTACTTC. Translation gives CASSFDLITNPYEQYF.

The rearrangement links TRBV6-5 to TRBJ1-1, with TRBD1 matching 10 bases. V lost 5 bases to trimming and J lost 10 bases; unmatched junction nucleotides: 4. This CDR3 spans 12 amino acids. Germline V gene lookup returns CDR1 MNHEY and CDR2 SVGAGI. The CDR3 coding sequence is TGTGCCAGCAGTCGACAGGGGGCTTCAGCTTTCTTT. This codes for CASSRQGASAFF.

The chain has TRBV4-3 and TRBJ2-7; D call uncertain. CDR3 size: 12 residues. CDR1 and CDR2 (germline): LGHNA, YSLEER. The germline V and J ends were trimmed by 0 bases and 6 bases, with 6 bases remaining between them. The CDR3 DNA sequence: TGCGCCAGCAGCCAAGATCGGTCCGAGCAGTACTTC. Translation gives CASSQDRSEQYF.

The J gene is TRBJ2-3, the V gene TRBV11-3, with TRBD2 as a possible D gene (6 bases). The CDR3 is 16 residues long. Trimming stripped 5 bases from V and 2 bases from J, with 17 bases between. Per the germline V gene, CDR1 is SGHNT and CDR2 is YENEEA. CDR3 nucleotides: TGTGCCAGCAGCACCCGGGTAGCGGCACACACAGATACGCAGTATTTT. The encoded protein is CASSTRVAAHTDTQYF.

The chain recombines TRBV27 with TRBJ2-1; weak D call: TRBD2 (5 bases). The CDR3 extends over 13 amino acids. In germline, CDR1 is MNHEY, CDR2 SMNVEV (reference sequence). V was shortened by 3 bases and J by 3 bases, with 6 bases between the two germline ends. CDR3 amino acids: CASSFGIYNEQFF. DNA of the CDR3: TGTGCCAGCAGTTTCGGGATCTACAATGAGCAGTTCTTC.

In nucleotides, the CDR3 is TGTGCCAGCAGCACCGGACAGGCTCTGAACTTGAACACTGAAGCTTTCTTT. It encodes CASSTGQALNLNTEAFF. This chain joins TRBV5-5 and TRBJ1-1, with 7 bases fitting TRBD1. Germline assignment: CDR1 SGHKS and CDR2 YYEKEE (reference sequence). J lost 0 bases, V lost 4 bases, and 12 bases had no gene match. The CDR3 has 17 residues.